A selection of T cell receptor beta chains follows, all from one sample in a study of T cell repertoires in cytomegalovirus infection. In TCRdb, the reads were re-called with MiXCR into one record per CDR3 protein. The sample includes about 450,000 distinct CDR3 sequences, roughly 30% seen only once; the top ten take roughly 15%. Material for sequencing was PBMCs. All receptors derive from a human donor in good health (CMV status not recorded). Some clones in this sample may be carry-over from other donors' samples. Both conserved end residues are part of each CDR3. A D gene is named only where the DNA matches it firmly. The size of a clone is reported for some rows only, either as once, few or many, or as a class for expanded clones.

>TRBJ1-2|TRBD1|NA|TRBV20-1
TGCAGTGCGGCGACAGGGGACTATGGCTACACCTTC
CSAATGDYGYTF
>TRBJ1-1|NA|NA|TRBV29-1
TGCAGCGTTTTGTGGGGACAACGGAACACTGAAGCTTTCTTT
CSVLWGQRNTEAFF
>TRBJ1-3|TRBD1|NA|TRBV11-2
TGTGCCAGCAGCTTTCTCCTGGGACAGGGTTCGGGAAACACCATATATTTT
CASSFLLGQGSGNTIYF
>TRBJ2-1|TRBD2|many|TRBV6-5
TGTGCCAGCAGCCGCCCCGGCGGGGGGGGGACAAGTTCGCAGTTCTTC
CASSRPGGGGTSSQFF
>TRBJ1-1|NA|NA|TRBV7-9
TGTGCCAGCAGCACGCGCTCTGAAGCTTTCTTT
CASSTRSEAFF
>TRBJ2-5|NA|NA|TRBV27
TGTGCCAGCAGCCTAACTGGACAGCCGATGGTGACCCAGTACTTC
CASSLTGQPMVTQYF
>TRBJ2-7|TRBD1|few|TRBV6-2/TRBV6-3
TGTGCCAGCAGTTCCACCGGGACAGGGTTTTTCGAGCAGTACTTC
CASSSTGTGFFEQYF
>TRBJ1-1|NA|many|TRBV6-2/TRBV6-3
TGTGCCAGCAGCGCCAGTAAAGCTTTCTTT
CASSASKAFF
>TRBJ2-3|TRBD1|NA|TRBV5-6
TGTGCCAGCAGCCCCGTCGGACAGGGGGCGTTCACAGATACGCAGTATTTT
CASSPVGQGAFTDTQYF
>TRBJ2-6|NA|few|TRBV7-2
TGTGCCAGCAGCTCCTGGGCCTCTGGGGCCAACGTCCTGACTTTC
CASSSWASGANVLTF
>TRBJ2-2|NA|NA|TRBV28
TGTGCCAGCAGTTCACCCGGGACCGCGGGCACCGGGGAGCTGTTTTTT
CASSSPGTAGTGELFF
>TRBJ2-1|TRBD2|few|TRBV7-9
TGTGCCAGCAGCTTAGGGAGCGGGGGGAAGTACAATGAGCAGTTCTTC
CASSLGSGGKYNEQFF
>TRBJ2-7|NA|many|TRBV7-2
TGTGCCAGCAGCCCTGGAATCGGCGAGCAGTACTTC
CASSPGIGEQYF
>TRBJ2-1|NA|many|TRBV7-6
TGTGCCAGCAGCTTAGAGGGGCAGTACAATGAGCAGTTCTTC
CASSLEGQYNEQFF
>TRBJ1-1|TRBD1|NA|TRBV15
TGTGCCACCATCGGCGGGACAGAGGGAAGGGACACTGAAGCTTTCTTT
CATIGGTEGRDTEAFF
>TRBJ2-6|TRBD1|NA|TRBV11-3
TGTGCCAGCAGCTTAGGACAGGGGAGGACTGGGGCCAACGTCCTGACTTTC
CASSLGQGRTGANVLTF
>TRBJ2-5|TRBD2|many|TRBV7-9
TGTGCCAGCAGCTTAACAACGACTAGCGGGGGCCCGGAGACCCAGTACTTC
CASSLTTTSGGPETQYF
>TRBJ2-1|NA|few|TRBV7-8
TGTGCCAGCAGCTCTCGCCCACCCGCTGAGCAGTTCTTC
CASSSRPPAEQFF
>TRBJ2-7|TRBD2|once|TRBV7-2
TGTGCCATCAGCTTAGGGCTAGCGGGGCCATACGAGCATTACTTC
CAISLGLAGPYEHYF
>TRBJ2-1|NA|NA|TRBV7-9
TGTGCCAGCAGCTTAGGGCTAACCCCTTACAATGAGCAGTTCTTC
CASSLGLTPYNEQFF
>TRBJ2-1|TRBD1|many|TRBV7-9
TGTGCCAGCAGCTTAGGACAGGGCAATGAGCAGTTCTTC
CASSLGQGNEQFF
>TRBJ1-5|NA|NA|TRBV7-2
TGTGCCAGCAGGGGACGGATCAATCAGCCCCATCCTTTT
CASRGRINQPHPF
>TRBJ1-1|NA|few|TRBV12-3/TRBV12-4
TGTGCCAGCAGTTTTTCCAGTCTGAACACTGAAGCTTTCTTT
CASSFSSLNTEAFF
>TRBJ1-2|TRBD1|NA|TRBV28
TGTGCCACCCTCATGGCAGGGGGCAGCCTGGGCCCCTATGGCTACACCTTC
CATLMAGGSLGPYGYTF
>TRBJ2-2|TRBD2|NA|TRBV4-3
TGCGCCAGCAGCCCGCCTGAGCTAGCGGCGAACACCGGGGAGCTGTTTTTT
CASSPPELAANTGELFF
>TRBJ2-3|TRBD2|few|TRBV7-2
TGTGCCAGCAGCTTAGGGGGTAGCGGGGCGCAGTATTTT
CASSLGGSGAQYF
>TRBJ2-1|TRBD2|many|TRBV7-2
TGTGCCAGCAGCCGGGGGGGGACTAGCGTTGAGCAGTTCTTC
CASSRGGTSVEQFF
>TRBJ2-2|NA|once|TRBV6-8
TGTGCCAGCAGTCTACTGGGAGACGCCGGGGAGCTGTTTTTT
CASSLLGDAGELFF
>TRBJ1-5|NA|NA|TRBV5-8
TGTGCCAGCAGCTTGATGGACTTTAGCAATCAGCCCCAGCATTTT
CASSLMDFSNQPQHF
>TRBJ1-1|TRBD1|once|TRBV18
TGTGCCAGCTCACAGGGGGCATCCACTGAAGCTTTCTTT
CASSQGASTEAFF
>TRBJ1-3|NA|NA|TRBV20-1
TGCAGTGCTACCTATAAGGGAAGTGGAAACACCATATATTTT
CSATYKGSGNTIYF
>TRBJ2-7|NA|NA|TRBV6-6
TGTGCCAGCAAGCCCGGGCGGGCAAGCTCCTACGAGCAGTACTTC
CASKPGRASSYEQYF
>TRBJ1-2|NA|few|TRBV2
TGTGCCAGCAGTGAAGGTGTTGACGGCTACACCTTC
CASSEGVDGYTF
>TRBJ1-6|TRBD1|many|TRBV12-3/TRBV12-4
TGTGCCAGCAGTTTGGGACAGGGGGCTGGATCCTATAATTCACCCCTCCACTTT
CASSLGQGAGSYNSPLHF
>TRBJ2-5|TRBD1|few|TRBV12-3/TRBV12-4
TGTGCCAGCAGTTCAGGCGGGACAGGAGGAGAGACCCAGTACTTC
CASSSGGTGGETQYF
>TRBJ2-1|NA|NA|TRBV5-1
TGCGCCAGCGGGGTCTTGCCTTCCGGTGGGCAGTTCTTC
CASGVLPSGGQFF
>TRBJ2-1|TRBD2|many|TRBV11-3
TGTGCCAGCAGCGCGCAGACTAGCGGGGGGGCCAATGAGCAGTTCTTC
CASSAQTSGGANEQFF
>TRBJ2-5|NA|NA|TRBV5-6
TGTGCCAGCAGCTTGGGCTTCTCGGAGACCCAGTACTTC
CASSLGFSETQYF
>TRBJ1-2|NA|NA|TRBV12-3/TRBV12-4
TGTGCCAGCAGTTTACTAAATCGCCCCCTCTATGGCTACACCTTC
CASSLLNRPLYGYTF
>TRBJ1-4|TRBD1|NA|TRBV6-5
TGTGCCAGCAGTTACTCGATTCGGACAGGGGATAATGAAAAACTGTTTTTT
CASSYSIRTGDNEKLFF
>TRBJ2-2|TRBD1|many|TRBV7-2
TGTGCCAGCAGCCGCGGGCCTCCCGGGACAGGAGCCCCCGGGGAGCTGTTTTTT
CASSRGPPGTGAPGELFF
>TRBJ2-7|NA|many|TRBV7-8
TGTGCCAGCAGCTTTGTCCACGAGCAGTACTTC
CASSFVHEQYF